This T cell receptor (beta chain) originates from a study of PD-1 blockade in classical Hodgkin lymphoma. Some clones are missing from TCRdb's copy, which holds only in-frame ones; the method was immunoSEQ multiplex PCR. The sample records 7,000 or so clones, 70% to 80% being singletons. All patients experienced relapse after autologous stem cell transplantation, and brentuximab vedotin exposure was variable. Magnetic negative selection was used to purify CD4+ T cells from PBMCs that had been thawed. The CDR3 sequence is 12 residues long. CDR1 is PRHDT and CDR2 is FYEKMQ in the germline V gene (reference sequence). V lost 4 bases and J lost 10, with 11 bases in between.

The rearrangement links TRBV13 to TRBJ2-1; no clear D gene. The receptor comes from a human donor with classical Hodgkin lymphoma. The sequences come from CD4+ T cells from blood, collected at baseline. CDR3 DNA sequence: TGTGCCAGCAGCTCGGACCTCCCGGAGCAGTTCTTC. Its translation: CASSSDLPEQFF.